These 8 T cell receptor beta chains were sequenced from one sample in a study of blood T cell repertoires in COVID-19. Sequenced by immunoSEQ multiplex PCR; TCRdb stores in-frame clones only, minus some. The table has tens of thousands of clones, about 89% seen once; the top ten hold about a sixth. Specimen: peripheral blood. The source is a man aged 55 to 70 with active or convalescent COVID-19.

This clone was observed a single time. The chain employs TRBV5-1 and TRBJ2-3, with 9 bases identical to TRBD1. The germline CDR1 and CDR2 sequences are SGHRS and YFSETQ. The CDR3 sequence is 15 residues long. The J segment lost 4 bases and the V segment lost 1 base, leaving 4 bases of the junction unmatched. The CDR3 protein is CASSLITGGADTQYF. The CDR3 coding sequence is TGCGCCAGCAGCTTGATTACAGGGGGCGCAGATACGCAGTATTTT.

The V call is TRBV3-1 (or the pseudogene TRBV3-2), the J call TRBJ2-7, with a weak D call TRBD2 (7 bases). The CDR3 runs 14 residues. V gave up 6 bases and J gave up 6 bases, with 18 bases separating them. Germline V gives CDR1 LGHDT, CDR2 YNNKEL (reference sequence). The CDR3 nucleotides read TGTGCCAGCAGAAGCCGGGGGGCAAAAGGCGAGCAGTACTTC. Amino acids: CASRSRGAKGEQYF.

The chain recombines TRBV5-1 with TRBJ1-2; TRBD1 agrees at 7 bases. The CDR3 covers 13 residues. V dropped 2 bases and J dropped 6; count of bases not matched to a gene: 4. Germline CDR1 reads SGHRS; CDR2 reads YFSETQ. DNA for the CDR3: TGCGCCAGCAGCTTTGGGACAGAGAATGGCTACACCTTC. As protein: CASSFGTENGYTF. The full variable domain, with the rest looked up from reference TRBV5-1 and TRBJ1-2, is KAGVTQTPRYLIKTRGQQVTLSCSPISGHRSVSWYQQTPGQGLQFLFEYFSETQRNKGNFPGRFSGRQFSNSRSEMNVSTLELGDSALYLCASSFGTENGYTFGSGTRLTVV.

The CDR3 is CASSYGGRINEKLFF. The CDR3 DNA reads TGTGCCAGCAGTTACGGGGGACGGATAAATGAAAAACTGTTTTTT. This chain joins TRBV5-6 and TRBJ1-4, with a tentative D call TRBD1 (5 bases). Germline V gives CDR1 SGHDT, CDR2 YYEEEE. This CDR3 has 15 residues. Deletions cut 5 bases from V and 5 bases from J, with 16 bases between. Together with reference TRBV5-6 and TRBJ1-4, the CDR3 gives the full variable domain: DAGVTQSPTHLIKTRGQQVTLRCSPKSGHDTVSWYQQALGQGPQFIFQYYEEEERQRGNFPDRFSGHQFPNYSSELNVNALLLGDSALYLCASSYGGRINEKLFFGSGTQLSVL.

The chain employs TRBV5-6 and TRBJ1-5; the match to TRBD1 covers 8 bases. Germline values: CDR1 SGHDT, CDR2 YYEEEE. CDR3 length: 16 amino acids. V gave up 0 bases and J gave up 0 bases; unmatched junction bases: 2. In DNA form, the CDR3 reads TGTGCCAGCAGCTTGGGGACAGGGAATAGCAATCAGCCCCAGCATTTT. Translation: CASSLGTGNSNQPQHF.

This clone occurred once. The rearrangement links TRBV19 to TRBJ2-2, with TRBD2 matching 8 bases. The CDR3 runs 14 residues. V trimming: 6 bases; J trimming: 7 bases; junction bases outside the gene matches: 7. Germline-derived CDR1 and CDR2 are LNHDA and SQIVND (reference sequence). The DNA for the CDR3 is TGTGCCAGTAGGATGACTAGCGTGGTCGGGGAGCTGTTTTTT. This codes for CASRMTSVVGELFF.

The J gene is TRBJ2-1, the V gene TRBV18; 10 positions match TRBD1. Trimming cost V 3 bases and J 8 bases; bases outside gene matches: 4. Per the germline V gene, CDR1 is KGHSH and CDR2 is LQKENI. This CDR3 contains 14 residues. CDR3 in DNA: TGTGCCAGCTCACCCCGGACAGGGGGGGATGAGCAGTTCTTC. This gives the protein CASSPRTGGDEQFF. Based on the CDR3 plus reference TRBV18 and TRBJ2-1, the full variable domain is NAGVMQNPRHLVRRRGQEARLRCSPMKGHSHVYWYRQLPEEGLKFMVYLQKENIIDESGMPKERFSAEFPKEGPSILRIQQVVRGDSAAYFCASSPRTGGDEQFFGPGTRLTVL.

The chain employs TRBV7-4 and TRBJ1-5; D not certain. CDR1 is SGHVT and CDR2 is SQSDAQ in the germline V gene. The CDR3 is 14 residues long. V was pared by 5 bases and J by 5 bases, with 13 bases between. CDR3 residues: CASSLLGGDQPQHF. The CDR3 bases are TGTGCCAGCAGCCTTCTCGGCGGGGATCAGCCCCAGCATTTT.